This T cell receptor beta chain was identified during a study of CD8 T cells in Susac syndrome. Study-wide findings and caveats: TCR sequencing and HLA analysis covered a relatively small number of individuals.

Trimming removed 1 base from V and 3 bases from J, with 10 bases in between. Germline CDR1 SGHTA, CDR2 FQGNSA. The CDR3 is 14 residues long. TEMRA cells were FACS-enriched, unlike CD8+ and CD4+ T cells, which were negatively isolated. Random hexamers served to reverse transcribe about 0.5 to 1 ug RNA. It was immunoSEQ multiplex PCR that amplified TCR beta CDR3 across 54 Vbeta and 13 Jbeta. From the immunoSEQ multiplex PCR reads, TCRdb called clonotypes with MiXCR, one entry per CDR3 protein. The sample has 150,000 to 200,000 distinct CDR3 sequences, over 75% seen once. Notes on this clonotype: Its cognate antigen is unknown.

The source of this sequence is a human donor with Susac syndrome. The genes are TRBV7-2 and TRBJ2-7; D is ambiguous. Specimen: CD4+ T cells from PBMCs. The CDR3 is CASSLGSANYEQYF. Written as DNA, the CDR3 is TGTGCCAGCAGCTTAGGGTCGGCCAACTACGAGCAGTACTTC.